Listed here are 21 T cell receptor beta chains from one sample, sequenced in a study of blood T cell repertoires in COVID-19. Profiling relied on immunoSEQ multiplex PCR, and the TCRdb table lists in-frame clones only, not all of them. The profile covers about 130,000 clones, with around 78% appearing a single time and under 14% taken by the ten largest. Sequencing input: peripheral blood. These receptors came from a human donor in a cohort sampled during active COVID-19.

The chain couples TRBV15 to TRBJ1-1; D is unresolved. Trimming removed 0 bases from V and 4 bases from J, with 15 bases in between. Germline V gene lookup returns CDR1 LNHNV and CDR2 YYDKDF (reference sequence). This CDR3 region has 16 residues. In DNA form, the CDR3 reads TGTGCCACCAGCAGAGAGGGAGCCGGACGGGGCACTGAAGCTTTCTTT. Translating it yields CATSREGAGRGTEAFF. Full variable domain (missing parts from reference TRBV15 and TRBJ1-1): DAMVIQNPRYQVTQFGKPVTLSCSQTLNHNVMYWYQQKSSQAPKLLFHYYDKDFNNEADTPDNFQSRRPNTSFCFLDIRSPGLGDTAMYLCATSREGAGRGTEAFFGQGTRLTVV.

This sequence joins TRBV6-6 and TRBJ2-1; 10 nucleotides align to TRBD1. The CDR3 is 15 residues long. From germline, CDR1 is MNHNY and CDR2 SVGAGI (reference sequence). V gave up 7 bases and J gave up 8 bases; unmatched junction bases: 11. The CDR3 coding sequence is TGTGCCAGCAACCCCCGGGACAGGGGTCGGGATGAGCAGTTCTTC. Translating it yields CASNPRDRGRDEQFF.

The V gene is TRBV21-1, the J gene TRBJ1-4; TRBD1 is the table's D call and was not checked against the DNA. TRBV21-1 is marked as a pseudogene. This CDR3 region has 15 residues. The CDR3 DNA is TGTGCCAGCAGCCAGAAACAGAATCTCCCTAAAAAACTGTTTTTT. It yields the protein CASSQKQNLPKKLFF.

The chain uses TRBV28 and TRBJ2-7, with D possibly TRBD1 on 5 matching bases. The CDR3 has 15 residues. Germline CDR1 and CDR2: MDHEN and SYDVKM. Deletions cut 5 bases from V and 0 bases from J, with 14 bases between. The CDR3 DNA reads as TGTGCCAGCAGTAACGTGGGGCCGAGCTCCTACGAGCAGTACTTC. Residues: CASSNVGPSSYEQYF.

The sample holds one count of this clone. This rearrangement joins TRBV5-5 to TRBJ2-5, with no clear D. V lost 3 bases and J lost 0, with 9 bases in between. CDR3 size: 14 residues. Germline V gene data show CDR1 as SGHKS and CDR2 as YYEKEE (reference sequence). The CDR3 protein is CASSYQAYQETQYF. The CDR3 DNA reads as TGTGCCAGCAGCTATCAGGCGTACCAAGAGACCCAGTACTTC.

The V and J genes are TRBV2 and TRBJ2-7, with 11 bases fitting TRBD2. The CDR3 covers 15 residues. Per germline, CDR1 SNHLY and CDR2 FYNNEI. V shed 5 bases and J 2 bases; nucleotides not matched to a gene: 5. CDR3 bases: TGTGCCAGCAGTCAGATAGCGGGGGGGCCCTACGAGCAGTACTTC. It translates to CASSQIAGGPYEQYF.

The chain joins TRBV12-3 or TRBV12-4 to TRBJ1-1; 8 bases are a match to TRBD1. The CDR3 spans 13 residues. Unmatched junction bases numbered 2, after V lost 4 bases and J lost 4 bases. The CDR3 sequence: CASSWTGSTEAFF. DNA of the CDR3: TGTGCCAGCAGTTGGACAGGGTCCACTGAAGCTTTCTTT.

V gene TRBV11-2 combines with J gene TRBJ1-2, with 9 nucleotides matching TRBD1. Germline V gene data show CDR1 as SGHAT and CDR2 as FQNNGV. The CDR3 sequence is 15 residues long. With V trimmed by 5 bases and J by 8 bases, 12 bases remained unmatched. DNA for the CDR3: TGTGCCAGCAGCCAATTACAGGGGGCTCATAAAGGCTACACCTTC. This sequence encodes CASSQLQGAHKGYTF.

This chain uses TRBV6-5 with TRBJ1-5; D is possibly TRBD1 (6 bases). The germline V and J ends were trimmed by 6 bases and 3 bases, with 15 bases remaining between them. Germline CDR1 reads MNHEY; CDR2 reads SVGAGI. The CDR3 has 15 residues. The CDR3 bases are TGTGCCAGCAGACCCCCCGGACAGAACAATCAGCCCCAGCATTTT. Protein product: CASRPPGQNNQPQHF.

V usage is TRBV7-9 and J usage is TRBJ2-7, with 7 bases that match TRBD1. Losses at the gene ends were 4 bases for V and 2 bases for J; bases not matched to a gene: 8. Germline V gene sequence: CDR1 SEHNR, CDR2 FQNEAQ (reference sequence). The CDR3 sequence is 15 residues long. CDR3 nucleotides: TGTGCCAGCAGCTCATCTACGACAGGGACCTACGAGCAGTACTTC. Its translation is CASSSSTTGTYEQYF.

This clone was found many times. The chain links TRBV28 to TRBJ2-7; D gene ambiguous. Between the trimmed V and J ends, which lost 5 bases and 1 base, there was a span of 12 bases. Germline loops: CDR1 MDHEN, CDR2 SYDVKM. The CDR3 is 14 residues long. CDR3 residues: CASSQATDSYEQYF. In DNA, the CDR3 is TGTGCCAGCAGTCAAGCGACCGATTCCTACGAGCAGTACTTC.

The rearrangement joins TRBV11-2 to TRBJ2-3; D may be TRBD1 (5 bases). The CDR3 is 17 amino acids. The V gene lost 2 bases and the J gene lost 0 bases, with 15 bases spanning the gap. Germline values: CDR1 SGHAT, CDR2 FQNNGV. CDR3 loop: CASSLSSQGPSTDTQYF. In nucleotides, the CDR3 is TGTGCCAGCAGCTTAAGTAGTCAGGGCCCTAGCACAGATACGCAGTATTTT.

The V gene is TRBV2, the J gene TRBJ2-7; 7 nucleotides match TRBD1. The V gene end was trimmed by 6 bases and the J gene end by 3 bases; junction bases not matched to a gene: 20. This CDR3 spans 18 amino acids. Germline CDR1 is SNHLY and CDR2 is FYNNEI. The CDR3 DNA follows: TGTGCCAGCAGACCCAGGCTTGTTTTGACAGGGAAGGGCTACGAGCAGTACTTC. As protein: CASRPRLVLTGKGYEQYF.

CDR3 coding DNA: TGTGCCAGCAGCTCTCACAGGGGATTGGGCTACACCTTC. This encodes CASSSHRGLGYTF. The chain has TRBV6-4 and TRBJ1-2; 7 nucleotides align to TRBD1. Germline CDR1 reads MRHNA; CDR2 reads SNTAGT. The CDR3 is 13 amino acids. J gave up 8 bases and V 6 bases, and 9 bases lay outside the gene matches.

This clone was observed a single time. The chain joins TRBV2 to TRBJ1-2; no firm D call. Between the trimmed V and J ends, which lost 3 bases and 5 bases, there was a span of 10 bases. CDR3 size: 13 residues. The germline gives CDR1 SNHLY, CDR2 FYNNEI. CDR3 sequence: CASSDETLYGYTF. CDR3 in DNA: TGTGCCAGCAGTGACGAGACATTGTATGGCTACACCTTC.

The CDR3 DNA sequence: TGTGCCAGCAGCGGCAGCGGGGGAGATTACAATGAGCAGTTCTTC. This encodes CASSGSGGDYNEQFF. The gene calls are TRBV9 and TRBJ2-1; 8 nucleotides match TRBD2. From germline, CDR1 is SGDLS and CDR2 YYNGEE. This CDR3 has 15 residues. J was trimmed by 4 bases and V by 3 bases; bases with no gene match: 6. Together with reference TRBV9 and TRBJ2-1, the CDR3 gives the full variable domain: DSGVTQTPKHLITATGQRVTLRCSPRSGDLSVYWYQQSLDQGLQFLIQYYNGEERAKGNILERFSAQQFPDLHSELNLSSLELGDSALYFCASSGSGGDYNEQFFGPGTRLTVL.

V usage is TRBV10-1 and J usage is TRBJ1-5; TRBD1 is a possible D gene (5 bases). Germline V gene data show CDR1 as WNHNN and CDR2 as SYGVQD (reference sequence). CDR3 length equals 15 residues. Deletions cut 4 bases from V and 2 bases from J, with 12 bases between. CDR3 bases: TGCGCCAGCAGTGGGGGCAGGGCCGGCAATCAGCCCCAGCATTTT. This encodes CASSGGRAGNQPQHF.

V usage is TRBV3-1 (or the pseudogene TRBV3-2) and J usage is TRBJ2-7; no reliable D call. The V gene lost 1 base and the J gene lost 5 bases, with 9 bases spanning the gap. Per the germline V gene, CDR1 is LGHDT and CDR2 is YNNKEL (reference sequence). This CDR3 spans 13 amino acids. The CDR3 region is CASSQGGTDEQYF. The CDR3 DNA reads as TGTGCCAGCAGCCAAGGAGGAACCGACGAGCAGTACTTC.

V and J are TRBV27 and TRBJ2-3; weak D call: TRBD2 (5 bases). Germline V gives CDR1 MNHEY, CDR2 SMNVEV (reference sequence). V lost 6 bases, J lost 0 bases, and 13 bases lay in between. This CDR3 spans 15 amino acids. CDR3 region: CASSWTPASTDTQYF. The CDR3 nucleotides read TGTGCCAGCAGCTGGACTCCTGCTAGCACAGATACGCAGTATTTT.

Regarding this clone: A junction end diverges from the germline sequence, so it may reflect a read error. This chain joins TRBV29-1 and TRBJ1-1, with a weak D call TRBD1 (5 bases). The CDR3 sequence is 10 residues long. The germline V gene has CDR1 SQVTM and CDR2 ANQGSEA. For the CDR3, the DNA is TGTGGGGCTTGGAACACTGAAGCTTTCTTT. Translated: CGAWNTEAFF.

The V call is TRBV2, the J call TRBJ2-1; 12 bases match TRBD2. The CDR3 runs to 15 residues. CDR1 and CDR2 from the germline V gene are SNHLY and FYNNEI. Losses at the gene ends were 5 bases for V and 7 bases for J; bases not matched to a gene: 6. The CDR3, as DNA: TGTGCCAGCAGTTTCTCTAGCGGGGGGGCTAATGAGCAGTTCTTC. Translated, it gives CASSFSSGGANEQFF.